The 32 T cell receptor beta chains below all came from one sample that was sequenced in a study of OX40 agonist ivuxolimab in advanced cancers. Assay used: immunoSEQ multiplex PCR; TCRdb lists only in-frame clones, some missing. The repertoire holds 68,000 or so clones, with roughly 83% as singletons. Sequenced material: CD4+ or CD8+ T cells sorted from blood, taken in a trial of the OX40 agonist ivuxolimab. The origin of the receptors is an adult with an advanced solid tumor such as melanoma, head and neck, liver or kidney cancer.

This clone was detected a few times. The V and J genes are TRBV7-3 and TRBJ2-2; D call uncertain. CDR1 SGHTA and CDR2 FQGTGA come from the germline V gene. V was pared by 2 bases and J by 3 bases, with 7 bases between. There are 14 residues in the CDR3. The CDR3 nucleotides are TGTGCCAGCAGCTTACGCCGAGACACCGGGGAGCTGTTTTTT. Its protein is CASSLRRDTGELFF.

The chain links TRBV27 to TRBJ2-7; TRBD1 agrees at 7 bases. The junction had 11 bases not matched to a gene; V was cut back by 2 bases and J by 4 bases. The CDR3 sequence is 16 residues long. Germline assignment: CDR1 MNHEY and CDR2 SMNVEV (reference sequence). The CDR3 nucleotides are TGTGCCAGCAGTTTAAAAGGGGGCGGTTTAACTTACGAGCAGTACTTC. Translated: CASSLKGGGLTYEQYF.

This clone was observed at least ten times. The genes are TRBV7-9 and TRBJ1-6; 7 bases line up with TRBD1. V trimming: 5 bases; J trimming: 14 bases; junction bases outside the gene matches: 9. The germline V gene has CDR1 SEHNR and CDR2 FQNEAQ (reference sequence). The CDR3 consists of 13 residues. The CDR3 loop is CASSQEQGLALHF. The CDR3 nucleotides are TGTGCCAGCAGCCAAGAACAGGGGTTGGCCCTCCACTTT. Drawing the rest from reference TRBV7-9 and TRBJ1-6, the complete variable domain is DTGVSQNPRHKITKRGQNVTFRCDPISEHNRLYWYRQTLGQGPEFLTYFQNEAQLEKSRLLSDRFSAERPKGSFSTLEIQRTEQGDSAMYLCASSQEQGLALHFGNGTRLTVT.

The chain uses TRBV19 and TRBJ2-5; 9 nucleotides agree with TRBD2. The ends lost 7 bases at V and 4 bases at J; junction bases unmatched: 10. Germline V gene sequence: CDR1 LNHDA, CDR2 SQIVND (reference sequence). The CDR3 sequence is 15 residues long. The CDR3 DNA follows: TGTGCCAGTATTAGGAGCGGGAGGCCAGGAGAGACCCAGTACTTC. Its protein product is CASIRSGRPGETQYF.

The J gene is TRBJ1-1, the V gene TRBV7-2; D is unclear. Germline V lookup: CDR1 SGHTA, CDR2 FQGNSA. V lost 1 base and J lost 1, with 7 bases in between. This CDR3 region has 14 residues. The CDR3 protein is CASSLGLRNTEAFF. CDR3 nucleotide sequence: TGTGCCAGCAGCTTAGGTCTCAGGAACACTGAAGCTTTCTTT. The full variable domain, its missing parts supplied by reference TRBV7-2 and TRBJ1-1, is GAGVSQSPSNKVTEKGKDVELRCDPISGHTALYWYRQSLGQGLEFLIYFQGNSAPDKSGLPSDRFSAERTGGSVSTLTIQRTQQEDSAVYLCASSLGLRNTEAFFGQGTRLTVV.

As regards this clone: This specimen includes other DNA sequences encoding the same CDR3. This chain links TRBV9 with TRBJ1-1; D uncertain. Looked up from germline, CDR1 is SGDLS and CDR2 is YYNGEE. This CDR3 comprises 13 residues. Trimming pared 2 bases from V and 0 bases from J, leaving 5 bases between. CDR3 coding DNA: TGTGCCAGCAGCGTCCGCATGAACACTGAAGCTTTCTTT. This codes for CASSVRMNTEAFF.

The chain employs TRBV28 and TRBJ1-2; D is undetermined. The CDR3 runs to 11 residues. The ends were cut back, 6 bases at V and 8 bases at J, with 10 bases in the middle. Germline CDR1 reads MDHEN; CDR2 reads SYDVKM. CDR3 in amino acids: CASSAARGYTF. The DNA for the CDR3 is TGTGCCAGCAGCGCCGCTAGGGGCTACACCTTC.

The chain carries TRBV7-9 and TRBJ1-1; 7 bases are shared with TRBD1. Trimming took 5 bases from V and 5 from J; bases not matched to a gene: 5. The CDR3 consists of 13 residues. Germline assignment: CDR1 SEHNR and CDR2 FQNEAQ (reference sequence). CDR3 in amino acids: CASSRQGGTEAFF. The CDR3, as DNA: TGTGCCAGCAGCCGACAGGGTGGGACTGAAGCTTTCTTT.

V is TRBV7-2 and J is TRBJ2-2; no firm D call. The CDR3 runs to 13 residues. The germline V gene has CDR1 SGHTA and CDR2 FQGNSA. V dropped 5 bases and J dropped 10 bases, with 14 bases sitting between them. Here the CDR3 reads CASSPRQSEELFF. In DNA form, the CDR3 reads TGTGCCAGCAGCCCGCGTCAATCAGAGGAGCTGTTTTTT.

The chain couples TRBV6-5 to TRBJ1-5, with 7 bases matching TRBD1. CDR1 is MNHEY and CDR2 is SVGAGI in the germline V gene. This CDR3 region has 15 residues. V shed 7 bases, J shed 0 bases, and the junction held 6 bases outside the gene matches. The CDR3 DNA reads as TGTGCCAGCAAACGGGACAGCTATAGCAATCAGCCCCAGCATTTT. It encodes CASKRDSYSNQPQHF.

The CDR3 sequence is CASSASGNEQFF. DNA of the CDR3: TGTGCCAGCAGCGCAAGCGGGAATGAGCAGTTCTTC. The rearrangement links TRBV2 to TRBJ2-1; tentative D call: TRBD2 (6 bases). This CDR3 has 12 residues. Germline CDR1 reads SNHLY; CDR2 reads FYNNEI. Deletions cut 6 bases from V and 7 bases from J, with 10 bases between.

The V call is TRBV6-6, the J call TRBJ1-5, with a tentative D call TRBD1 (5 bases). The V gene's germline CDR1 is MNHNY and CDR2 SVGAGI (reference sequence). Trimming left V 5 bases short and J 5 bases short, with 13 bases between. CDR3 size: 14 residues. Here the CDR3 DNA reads TGTGCCAGCAGTGGACCCGGGACCTATCAGCCCCAGCATTTT. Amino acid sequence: CASSGPGTYQPQHF.

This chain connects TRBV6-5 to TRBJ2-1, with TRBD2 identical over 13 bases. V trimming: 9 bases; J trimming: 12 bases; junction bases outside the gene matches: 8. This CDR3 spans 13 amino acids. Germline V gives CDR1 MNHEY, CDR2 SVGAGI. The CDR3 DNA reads TGTGCCAGTCGGACTAGCGGGGGCCCCGGGCAGTTCTTC. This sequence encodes CASRTSGGPGQFF.

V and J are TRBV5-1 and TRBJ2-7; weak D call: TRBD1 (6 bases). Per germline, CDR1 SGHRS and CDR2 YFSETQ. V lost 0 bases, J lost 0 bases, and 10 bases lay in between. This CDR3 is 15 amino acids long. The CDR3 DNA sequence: TGCGCCAGCAGCTTGGTTGGGACAACCTCCTACGAGCAGTACTTC. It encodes CASSLVGTTSYEQYF.

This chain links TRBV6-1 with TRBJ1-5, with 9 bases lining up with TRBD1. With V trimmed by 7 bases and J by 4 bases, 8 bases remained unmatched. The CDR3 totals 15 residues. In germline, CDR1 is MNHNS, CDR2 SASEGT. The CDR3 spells CASIYGQGLNQPQHF. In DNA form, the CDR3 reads TGTGCCAGCATCTATGGACAGGGGTTAAATCAGCCCCAGCATTTT.

The CDR3 DNA is TGTGCCAGCAGTTCGGGACAGTCGTTATACGAGCAGTACTTC. Encoded protein: CASSSGQSLYEQYF. The chain couples TRBV28 to TRBJ2-7; 7 nucleotides agree with TRBD1. The germline gives CDR1 MDHEN, CDR2 SYDVKM. CDR3 size: 14 residues. The J segment lost 4 bases and the V segment lost 4 bases, leaving 7 bases of the junction unmatched.

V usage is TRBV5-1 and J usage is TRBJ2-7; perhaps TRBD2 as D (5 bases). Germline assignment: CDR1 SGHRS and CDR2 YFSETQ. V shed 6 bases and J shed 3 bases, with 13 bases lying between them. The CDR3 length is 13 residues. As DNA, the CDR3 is TGCGCCAGCAAGTGGTCCGACTACTACGAGCAGTACTTC. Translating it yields CASKWSDYYEQYF. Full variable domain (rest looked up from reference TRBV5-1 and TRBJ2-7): KAGVTQTPRYLIKTRGQQVTLSCSPISGHRSVSWYQQTPGQGLQFLFEYFSETQRNKGNFPGRFSGRQFSNSRSEMNVSTLELGDSALYLCASKWSDYYEQYFGPGTRLTVT.

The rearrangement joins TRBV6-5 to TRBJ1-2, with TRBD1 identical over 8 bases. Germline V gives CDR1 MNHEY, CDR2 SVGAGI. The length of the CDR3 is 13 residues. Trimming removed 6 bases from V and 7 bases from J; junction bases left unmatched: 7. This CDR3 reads CASSFRQGSGYTF. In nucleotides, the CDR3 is TGTGCCAGCAGCTTCCGACAGGGGTCTGGCTACACCTTC.

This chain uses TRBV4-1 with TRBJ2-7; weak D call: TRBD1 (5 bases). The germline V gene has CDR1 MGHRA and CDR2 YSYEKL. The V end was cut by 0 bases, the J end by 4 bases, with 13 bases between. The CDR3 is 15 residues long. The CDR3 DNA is TGCGCCAGCAGCCAAGAAGCGCAGGGCACGTACGAGCAGTACTTC. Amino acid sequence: CASSQEAQGTYEQYF.

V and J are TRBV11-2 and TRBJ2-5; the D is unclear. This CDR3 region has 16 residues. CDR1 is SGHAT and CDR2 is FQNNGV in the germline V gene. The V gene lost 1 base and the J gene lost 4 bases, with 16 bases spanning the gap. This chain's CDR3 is CASSLAELVSSETQYF. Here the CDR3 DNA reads TGTGCCAGCAGCTTAGCCGAGTTGGTCAGCTCAGAGACCCAGTACTTC.

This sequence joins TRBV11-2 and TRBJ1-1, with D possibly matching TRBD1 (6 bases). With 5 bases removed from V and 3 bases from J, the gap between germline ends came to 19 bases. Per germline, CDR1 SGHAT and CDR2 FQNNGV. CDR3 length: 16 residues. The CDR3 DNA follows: TGTGCCAGCAGCCTCGGGCGCAGGGGTTGGGACACTGAAGCTTTCTTT. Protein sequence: CASSLGRRGWDTEAFF. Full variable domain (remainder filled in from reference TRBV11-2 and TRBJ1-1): EAGVAQSPRYKIIEKRQSVAFWCNPISGHATLYWYQQILGQGPKLLIQFQNNGVVDDSQLPKDRFSAERLKGVDSTLKIQPAKLEDSAVYLCASSLGRRGWDTEAFFGQGTRLTVV.

The chain's CDR3 is CASSLLGSRSTEAFF. DNA for the CDR3: TGTGCCAGCAGTTTATTGGGGTCCCGGTCGACTGAAGCTTTCTTT. J is TRBJ1-1 and V is TRBV28; D not certain. The ends were cut back, 1 base at V and 5 bases at J, with 14 bases in the middle. CDR3 length equals 15 residues. The V gene's germline CDR1 is MDHEN and CDR2 SYDVKM. Based on the CDR3 plus reference TRBV28 and TRBJ1-1, the full variable domain is DVKVTQSSRYLVKRTGEKVFLECVQDMDHENMFWYRQDPGLGLRLIYFSYDVKMKEKGDIPEGYSVSREKKERFSLILESASTNQTSMYLCASSLLGSRSTEAFFGQGTRLTVV.

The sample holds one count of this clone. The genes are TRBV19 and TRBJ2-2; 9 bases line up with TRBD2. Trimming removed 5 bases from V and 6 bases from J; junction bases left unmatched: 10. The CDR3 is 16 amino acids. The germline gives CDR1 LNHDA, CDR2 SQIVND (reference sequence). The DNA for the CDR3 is TGTGCCAGTAGTGACGAGCGGGGGGCCGGGGCCGGGGAGCTGTTTTTT. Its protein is CASSDERGAGAGELFF.

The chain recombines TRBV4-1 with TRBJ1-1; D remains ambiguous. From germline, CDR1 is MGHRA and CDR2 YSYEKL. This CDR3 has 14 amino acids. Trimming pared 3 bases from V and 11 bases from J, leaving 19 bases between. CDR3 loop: CASSQKGSLVGAFF. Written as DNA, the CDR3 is TGCGCCAGCAGCCAGAAGGGAAGTTTGGTGGGGGCTTTCTTT.

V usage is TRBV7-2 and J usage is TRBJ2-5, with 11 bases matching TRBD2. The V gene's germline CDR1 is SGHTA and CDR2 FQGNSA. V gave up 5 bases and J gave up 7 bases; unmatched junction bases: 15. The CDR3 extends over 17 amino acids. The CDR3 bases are TGTGCCAGCAGCCCCGGGGGTAGCGGGAGGGCCTTCGGGACCCAGTACTTC. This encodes CASSPGGSGRAFGTQYF.

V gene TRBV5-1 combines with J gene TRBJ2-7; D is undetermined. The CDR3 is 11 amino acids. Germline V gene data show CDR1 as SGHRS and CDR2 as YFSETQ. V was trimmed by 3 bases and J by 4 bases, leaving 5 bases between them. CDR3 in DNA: TGCGCCAGCAGCTCCATGTACGAGCAGTACTTC. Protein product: CASSSMYEQYF.

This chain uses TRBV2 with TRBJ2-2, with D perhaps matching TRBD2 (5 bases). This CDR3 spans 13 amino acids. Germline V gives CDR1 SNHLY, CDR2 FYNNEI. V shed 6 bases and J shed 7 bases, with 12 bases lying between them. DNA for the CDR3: TGTGCCAGCAGGACTCTAGCTGTCGGGGAGCTGTTTTTT. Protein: CASRTLAVGELFF. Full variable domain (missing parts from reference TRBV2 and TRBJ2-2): EPEVTQTPSHQVTQMGQEVILRCVPISNHLYFYWYRQILGQKVEFLVSFYNNEISEKSEIFDDQFSVERPDGSNFTLKIRSTKLEDSAMYFCASRTLAVGELFFGEGSRLTVL.

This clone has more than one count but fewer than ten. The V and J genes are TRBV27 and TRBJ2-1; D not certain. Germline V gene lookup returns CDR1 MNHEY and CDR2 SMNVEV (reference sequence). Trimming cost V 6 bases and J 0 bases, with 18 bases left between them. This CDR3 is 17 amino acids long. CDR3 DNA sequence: TGTGCCAGCAGCCGTTCCTTCACTCTTAGCTCCTACAATGAGCAGTTCTTC. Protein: CASSRSFTLSSYNEQFF.

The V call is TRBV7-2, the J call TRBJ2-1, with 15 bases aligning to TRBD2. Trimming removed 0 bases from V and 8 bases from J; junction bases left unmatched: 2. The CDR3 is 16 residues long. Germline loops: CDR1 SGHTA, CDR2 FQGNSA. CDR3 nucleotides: TGTGCCAGCAGCTTAGCCGGGACTAGCGGGGGGTATGAGCAGTTCTTC. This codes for CASSLAGTSGGYEQFF. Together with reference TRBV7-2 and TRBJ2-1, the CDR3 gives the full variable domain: GAGVSQSPSNKVTEKGKDVELRCDPISGHTALYWYRQSLGQGLEFLIYFQGNSAPDKSGLPSDRFSAERTGGSVSTLTIQRTQQEDSAVYLCASSLAGTSGGYEQFFGPGTRLTVL.

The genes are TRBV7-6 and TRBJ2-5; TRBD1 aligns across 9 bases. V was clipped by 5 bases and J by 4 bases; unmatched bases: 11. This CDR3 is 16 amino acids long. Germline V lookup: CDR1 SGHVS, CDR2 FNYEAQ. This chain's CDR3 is CASSPRDRASGETQYF. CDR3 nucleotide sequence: TGTGCCAGCAGCCCACGGGACAGGGCTTCTGGAGAGACCCAGTACTTC.

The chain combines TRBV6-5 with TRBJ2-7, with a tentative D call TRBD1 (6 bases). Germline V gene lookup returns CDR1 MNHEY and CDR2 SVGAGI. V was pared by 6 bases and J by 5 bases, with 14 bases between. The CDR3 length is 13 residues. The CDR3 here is CASSSPSGDEQYF. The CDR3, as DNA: TGTGCCAGCAGCTCCCCCTCAGGGGACGAGCAGTACTTC.

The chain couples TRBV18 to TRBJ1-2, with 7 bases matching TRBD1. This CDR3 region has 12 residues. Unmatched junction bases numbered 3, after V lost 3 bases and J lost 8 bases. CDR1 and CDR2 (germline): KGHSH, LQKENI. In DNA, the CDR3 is TGTGCCAGCTCACCCACAGGGGAGGGCTACACCTTC. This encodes CASSPTGEGYTF. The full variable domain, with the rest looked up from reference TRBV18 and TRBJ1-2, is NAGVMQNPRHLVRRRGQEARLRCSPMKGHSHVYWYRQLPEEGLKFMVYLQKENIIDESGMPKERFSAEFPKEGPSILRIQQVVRGDSAAYFCASSPTGEGYTFGSGTRLTVV.